Detailed here is one T cell receptor (beta chain). What antigen it recognizes has not been identified. Base qualities are not provided; no much larger clone lies one nucleotide away. The method behind the library was the immunoSEQ multiplex PCR assay. The multiplex PCR relied on a mix of 60 forward primers for TCR Vbeta segments and 13 reverse primers for TCR Jbeta segments. The CDR3 region of rearranged TCR beta genes was amplified from genomic DNA by a multiplex PCR assay. The amplified TCR beta libraries were sequenced on the Illumina HiSeq System as 87-base-pair reads. The source study handled its data this way. Across the 666 repertoires, a later analysis counted tens of millions of unique TCR beta chains, some 11 million of which were shared by at least two donors. Raw reads were error-corrected and collapsed into unique sequences by a nearest-neighbor algorithm in which closely related sequences were merged to remove PCR and sequencing errors. CDR3 sequences were aligned to IMGT reference sequences to assign V, D and J gene segments. For a sequence to be retained, a match of at least six nucleotides to both a V gene segment and a J gene segment was required. Rearrangements were classified as productive when the CDR3 lacked stop codons and remained in frame with V and J, and all other rearrangements were classified as non-productive. CDR3 was defined by IMGT convention, running from the second conserved V-encoded cysteine to the conserved J-encoded phenylalanine. Sequences without an unambiguous match to a single V gene segment were excluded from the earlier analysis of about 640 of the donors. An earlier analysis of several hundred of the donors classified V segments as functional when productive rearrangements were above 56.7% and as segregating when the standard deviation between donors was above 5%. A statistical classification framework was built for diagnosing cytomegalovirus status from the catalog of TCR beta chain sequences. In a later analysis, TCR nucleotide sequences were compared against IMGT/GENE-DB human TR gene sequences so that V and J genes could be assigned. A later analysis assigned CDR3 sequences and most-parsimonious VDJ recombination scenarios with the TCRdist pipeline. A later analysis defined each TCR beta chain by its CDR3 amino acid sequence plus V-gene family, and excluded reads lacking a unique V-gene family. In a later analysis, approximately 640 highly shared, low-generation-probability nucleotide sequences were removed to address suspected cross-contamination and a sequencing artifact. In a later analysis, a clonal expansion index was calculated for each public chain from normalized within-repertoire ranks of inferred template counts. In a later analysis, generation probabilities were computed with a VDJ recombination model fitted to out-of-frame rearrangements, and the resulting probabilities were checked against IGoR. In a later analysis, hypergeometric tests were used to score TCR-TCR, TCR-HLA and TCR-CMV co-occurrence, with a repertoire-size bias correction applied to TCR pairs. False discovery rates were estimated in a later analysis by permuting HLA or CMV assignments 20 times. In a later analysis, co-occurring TCRs were grouped using DBSCAN, with TCRdist sequence similarity added in when clustering inside HLA-allele-positive subsets. Co-occurrence clustering excluded repertoires with fewer than 30,000 or more than 120,000 public chains, plus five with anomalous nucleotide sharing. TCRdb mirrors the immuneACCESS table, restricted to in-frame sequences. Some clones are absent from its copies; in checked studies, under half trace to an unresolved V gene, and the reason for the others is unknown. D and trimming were read from the DNA, whereas the V and J calls and clone size are those reported in that table. The sample has roughly 140,000 clones on record, around 78% of them singletons. The top ten hold around 5.9% of the sample.

Measured from the cysteine to the phenylalanine, the CDR3 is 17 residues long. Just CDR3 DNA is preserved here, 51 bases in frame from base 1. For this chain, trimming is 3 bases at the V end and 1 base at the J end, and the number of junction bases without a gene match is 9. The germline V gene specifies MGHRA as CDR1 and YSYEKL as CDR2. This specimen belongs to a study of cytomegalovirus exposure and HLA in healthy donors listed by TCRdb under 2017. Describing the broader study: An earlier analysis of 587 of the donors reported approximately 260 Gb of sequence data and 117 million unique TCR beta sequences obtained from about 180 million T cells. Roughly 300 gigabases of sequencing data and approximately 92 million unique TCR sequences made up an early release that covered fewer than 650 HLA-typed donors. Of the approximately 370 genotyped donors, less than 85% were placed in the genetic ancestry cluster associated with self-reported Caucasian donors. The study aimed to test whether signatures of past pathogen exposure could be identified by cataloging public T cell receptors. The T cell repertoires of 670 or so subjects were profiled by immunosequencing and related to cytomegalovirus serostatus. In addition to the first cohort of approximately 670 subjects, a separate validation cohort of 130 or so different subjects was used. To predict cytomegalovirus infection status, the study brought together high-throughput TCR immunosequencing, statistical association of individual TCRs with disease status, and machine learning. A later analysis re-examined previously published TCR beta repertoires from about 670 donors and added high-resolution HLA genotyping to investigate patterns of TCR occurrence. Rather than drawing on any new phenotypic data, the later analysis identified candidate immune exposures from TCR beta sequences and the way those sequences occurred across donors. To decide whether each TCR beta V gene segment behaved as functional or pseudogenic, an earlier analysis of some 570 of the donors relied on high-throughput TCR beta sequencing. Donor age, sex, ethnicity and CMV serostatus were collected together with the repertoire data. A later genetic analysis took genome-wide SNP genotypes for about 55% of the roughly 700 donors and used that subset as a discovery cohort. Every discovery cohort repertoire had been produced on one sequencing platform. Both class I and class II loci were covered by HLA typing, at four-digit resolution. The number of typed donors differed by locus: roughly 620-640 for A, B, C, DRB1 and DQB1; 522 for DQA1; over 600 for DPA1; and some 470 for DPB1. A few DR-DQ haplotypes were treated as single units for association and clustering because of strong linkage in the cohort. Among around 400 genotyped donors of the cohort, an average of around 240,000 unique TCR beta nucleotide sequences were sequenced per donor, around 20% of them non-productive. Results and caveats for the whole study, not just this receptor: Because some donors lacked HLA typing at each locus, the association tests relied only on the typed subset. Roughly uniform sequencing depth across donors was assumed in presence/absence analyses, although this assumption may not hold. A further reported finding was that TCR beta sequences accurately predicted the HLA-A and HLA-B alleles for most subjects in the first cohort. In the study, approximately 160 TCR beta chains were listed as associated with cytomegalovirus. In a later analysis, HLA-associated TCR beta chains were found to be more clonally expanded and to have lower generation probabilities than equally common non-associated chains. A few of the identified cytomegalovirus-associated TCR beta chains were confirmed in vitro to be specific for cytomegalovirus antigens. Some IMGT-functional V segments, including TRBV6-2 and TRBV6-3, could not be told apart with the 87-base-pair reads, so those segments were excluded. According to a later analysis, TCR association rates differed among HLA loci, with DRB1 alleles showing the most associated TCRs and HLA-C alleles showing the fewest. In an earlier analysis of 587 of the donors, most TCR beta V segments appeared in productive rearrangements about 87% or about 30% of the time, broadly matching IMGT annotations. A cluster of highly shared sequence variants was judged likely to be a technical artifact of the sequencing pipeline. A later genetic analysis reported fewer N-insertions in productive TCRs among donors in an Asian-associated ancestry cluster than the roughly 720-donor mean. According to the authors, the approach could potentially be generalized to other disease states and immunological phenotypes. Cytomegalovirus status was reported to be diagnosed by the classifier with high specificity and sensitivity in both the original and validation cohorts. Most TCR sequences were seen in very few donors, while some public TCRs were found in many individuals. A later genetic analysis associated a missense DCLRE1C variant with V-gene and J-gene trimming of TCR beta chains, and an independent cohort replicated the association. When HLA alleles, especially DR and DQ, strongly co-occurred, TCR associations were difficult to assign to individual alleles. This cohort had only TCR beta chains sequenced, and the lack of alpha or paired-chain data limited which features could be detected. The earlier analysis of 587 of the donors excluded roughly 16 rarely observed V segments, including chromosome 9 orphons, because counts were too low. CMV serostatus was the only immune exposure information available for the cohort. In a later analysis, most CMV-associated TCR beta chains were found to appear HLA-restricted, with HLA associations seemingly driven largely by CMV exposure. A later analysis reported that several top co-occurrence clusters appeared linked to parvovirus B19, influenza, CMV and Epstein-Barr virus. Specific HLA alleles were associated with around 18,000 TCR beta sequences at a false discovery rate of 0.05 in a later analysis. Linkage disequilibrium might explain the correlated functional status among segregating V segments, but an unknown experimental factor could not be excluded.

The cohort comprised around 700 healthy bone marrow donors. At the time of sampling, every cohort member was nominally healthy, though immune exposures that went unrecorded were likely present. The donor was CMV seropositive and was included in the group of 250 to 300 seropositive cohort members. Each donor provided a peripheral blood sample, and peripheral blood mononuclear cells were used for TCR beta sequencing. Genomic DNA extraction from the blood cell samples was performed with the Qiagen DNeasy Blood Extraction Kit. Sequencing input: PBMCs. The sequence joins TRBV4-1 to TRBJ1-3, with TRBD1 matching 7 junction bases. The source is a woman aged 40 to 50 in good health and CMV-seropositive. At the DNA level, the sequence is TGCGCCAGCAGCCACGTCGTGAGGGGGCATTCTGGAAACACCATATATTTT. This is translated as CASSHVVRGHSGNTIYF.